The sequence of this T cell receptor beta chain was determined in a study of blood T cells in healthy people across ages (dated by TCRdb to 2014 to 2015). In the study overall: In model experiments, template switching captured about one uniquely barcoded TCR beta cDNA molecule for every two T cells. Age-related changes in TCR beta repertoire diversity were measured in the study by deep sequencing normalized with unique cDNA molecular identifiers. Donors were grouped into four age groups: young (average approximately 16 years), middle-aged (less than 40), aged (approximately 58) and long-lived (approximately 78). To avoid experimental bias, donors of different ages were randomly spread across the sequencing lanes. Using the same blood draw, the study looked at two additional independent replicas of 1 million unique cDNA reads for two donors, one aged 18 to 30 and the other aged 80 or older.

General conclusions and limits of the study: As age increased, observed TCR beta diversity per million T cells dropped in a roughly linear way, and a significant reduction was already evident by age about 40. Compared with the aged group, the long-lived group had more naive CD4+ T cells, fewer expanded clones and increased TCR diversity, a pattern suggesting age selection. Because donor CMV infection status was unknown, age-related changes in expanded clonotypes were potentially confounded. Since profiling was done on bulk unsorted PBMCs, naive and antigen-experienced compartments could not be conclusively compared. Total diversity estimates from one million sequenced T cells were considered lower bounds and underestimates. Observed TCR beta diversity correlated strongly with the percentage of naive T cells measured by flow cytometry.

The roughly 42 donors, aged about 6 to 100 years, were systemically healthy Caucasian individuals from Russia. Around 10 milliliters of peripheral blood were collected from each donor into EDTA-treated Vacutainer tubes. Ficoll-Paque density-gradient centrifugation was used to isolate PBMCs, with at least 7 million per sample. Trizol reagent was used to extract total RNA from the PBMCs, yielding at least 6 micrograms per sample. The percentages of naive CD45RAhigh/CD27high T cells were determined by flow cytometry on a PBMC aliquot from every donor. Remarks on this clonotype: It has no known antigen specificity. No base quality information exists; no much larger clone differs at one position.

The library was built by means of 5' RACE. TCRdb records Illumina HiSeq 2500 as the sequencer. A second PCR of roughly 7 to 11 cycles was performed with a sample-barcoded 5' primer and a J-beta primer mix. Each TCR beta cDNA molecule received a unique molecular identifier from a template-switch 5' adaptor carrying 12 random nucleotides. At least 2.5 million CDR3-containing paired-end reads were obtained from each sample. All of the RNA was converted into first-strand cDNA using the Mint cDNA synthesis kit, with a TRBC-specific oligonucleotide serving as the primer. After uracil-DNA glycosylase treatment, a first 18-cycle PCR used universal primers M1SS and BC2_uni_R on all cDNA. The paper's data handling went like this. Normalization of each sample was performed by random selection of 1 million high-quality reads, each carrying a distinct molecular identifier. Reads sharing molecular identifiers were discarded rather than binned into consensus sequences. MiTCR, with a Q25 quality threshold and the strictest error-elimination algorithm, was used for CDR3 identification, clonotype clustering and error correction. Lower-bound total TCR beta diversity was estimated with a nonparametric unseen species model using Euler transformation. The raw public data were reprocessed by TCRdb itself: fastp quality trimming at Q25, MiXCR clonotype calling, in-frame beta chains only. CDR3 protein sequences are deduplicated, and each keeps its most common genes and DNA. For this entry, the V and J calls and clone size follow TCRdb and not the study's own pipeline. This sample lists 1.4 million or so distinct CDR3 sequences; about 42% were detected once. The ten largest clones represent about 3.8% of the sample.

This TCR came from a woman aged 18-29 years in good health. The sample comprised blood.

Read as DNA, the sequence is TGTGCCAGCAGTCCGGGACAGGGGATTCCCACGAGGTACTTC. Its coded protein is CASSPGQGIPTRYF. Recombination connected TRBV11-1 to TRBJ2-5; 10 nucleotides in the junction match TRBD1. From the germline V gene (reference sequence), CDR1 is SGHAT and CDR2 is FQDESV. The CDR3 goes from the cysteine to the phenylalanine over 14 residues. The read is trimmed to its CDR3 DNA, 42 bases read in frame from base 1. From V the trimming removes 6 bases and from J it removes 13 bases, while the gene matches leave 14 bases of the junction unaccounted for.